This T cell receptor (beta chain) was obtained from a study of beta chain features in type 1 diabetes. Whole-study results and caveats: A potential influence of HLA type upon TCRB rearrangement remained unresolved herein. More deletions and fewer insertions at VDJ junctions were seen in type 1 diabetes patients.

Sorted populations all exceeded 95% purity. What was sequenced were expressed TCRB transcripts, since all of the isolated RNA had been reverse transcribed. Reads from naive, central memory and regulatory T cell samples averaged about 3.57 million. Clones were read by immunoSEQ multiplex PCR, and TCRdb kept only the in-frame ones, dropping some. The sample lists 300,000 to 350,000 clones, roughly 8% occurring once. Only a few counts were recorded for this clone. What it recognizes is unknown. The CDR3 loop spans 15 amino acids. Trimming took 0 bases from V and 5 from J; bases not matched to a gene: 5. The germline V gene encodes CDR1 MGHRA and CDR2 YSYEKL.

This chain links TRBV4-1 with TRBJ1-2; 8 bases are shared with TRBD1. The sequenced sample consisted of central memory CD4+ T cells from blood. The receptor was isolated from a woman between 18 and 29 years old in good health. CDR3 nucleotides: TGCGCCAGCAGCCAAGATCGGGACAGGACTTATGGCTACACCTTC. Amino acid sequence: CASSQDRDRTYGYTF.